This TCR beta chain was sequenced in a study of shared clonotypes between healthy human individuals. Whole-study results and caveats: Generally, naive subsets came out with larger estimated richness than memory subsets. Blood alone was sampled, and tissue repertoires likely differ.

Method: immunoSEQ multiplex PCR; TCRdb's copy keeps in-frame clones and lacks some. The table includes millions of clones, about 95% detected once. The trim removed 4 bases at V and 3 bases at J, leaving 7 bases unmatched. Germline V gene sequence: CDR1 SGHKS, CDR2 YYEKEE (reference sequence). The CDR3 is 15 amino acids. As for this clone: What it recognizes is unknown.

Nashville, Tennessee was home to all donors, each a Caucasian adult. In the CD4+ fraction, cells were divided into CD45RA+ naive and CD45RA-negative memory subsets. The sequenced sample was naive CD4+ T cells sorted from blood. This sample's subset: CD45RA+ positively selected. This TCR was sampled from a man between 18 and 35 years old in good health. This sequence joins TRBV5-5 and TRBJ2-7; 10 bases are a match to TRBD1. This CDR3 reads CASSRVGTGVYEQYF. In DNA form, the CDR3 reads TGTGCCAGCAGCAGAGTAGGGACAGGGGTCTACGAGCAGTACTTC.